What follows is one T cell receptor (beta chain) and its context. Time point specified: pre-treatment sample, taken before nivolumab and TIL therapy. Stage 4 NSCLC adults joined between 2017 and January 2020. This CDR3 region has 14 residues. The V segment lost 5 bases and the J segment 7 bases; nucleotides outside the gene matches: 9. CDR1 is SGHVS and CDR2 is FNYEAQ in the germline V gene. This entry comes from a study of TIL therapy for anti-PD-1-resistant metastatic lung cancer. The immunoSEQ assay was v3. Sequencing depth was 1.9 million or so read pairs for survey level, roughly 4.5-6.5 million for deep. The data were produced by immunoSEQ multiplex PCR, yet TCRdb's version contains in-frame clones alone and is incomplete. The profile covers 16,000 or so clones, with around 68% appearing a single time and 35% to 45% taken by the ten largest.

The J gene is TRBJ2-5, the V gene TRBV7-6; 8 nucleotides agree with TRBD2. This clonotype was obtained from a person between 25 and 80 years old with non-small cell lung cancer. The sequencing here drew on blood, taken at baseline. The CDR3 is CASSEPGLVLTQYF. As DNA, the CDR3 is TGTGCCAGCAGCGAACCGGGACTAGTCTTGACCCAGTACTTC.